This TCR beta chain was found in a study of CD8 T cells in Susac syndrome. The germline gives CDR1 SQVTM, CDR2 ANQGSEA. The CDR3 is 14 residues long. V lost 3 bases and J lost 1, with 12 bases in between. The RNA, about 0.5 to 1 ug, was put through reverse transcription using random hexamers. TCRdb called the immunoSEQ multiplex PCR reads again in MiXCR, with one record for every CDR3 protein. Among some 200,000 distinct CDR3 sequences listed, roughly 95% were seen once. The chain uses TRBV29-1 and TRBJ1-1, with D hard to call. This TCR came from a human donor in good health. The source material was CD4+ T cells from PBMCs. In DNA, the CDR3 is TGCAGCGTTGATTTGTATAGGACGAACACTGAAGCTTTCTTT. Protein: CSVDLYRTNTEAFF.